The 3 T cell receptor beta chains listed next were all sequenced from one sample in a study of blood T cell repertoires in COVID-19. Generated by immunoSEQ multiplex PCR, the TCRdb table keeps only in-frame clones and is missing some. The data contain 84,000 or so clones, around 82% of them singletons. The sequencing input was peripheral blood. These receptors originate from an elderly man with active or convalescent COVID-19.

The chain is built from TRBV5-3 and TRBJ2-3; the match to TRBD2 covers 10 bases. TRBV5-3 is designated an ORF whose function remains uncertain. This CDR3 comprises 15 residues. J gave up 5 bases and V 4 bases, and 7 bases lay outside the gene matches. CDR3 in amino acids: CARSVSGRAGDTQYF. Here the CDR3 DNA reads TGTGCCAGAAGCGTAAGCGGGAGGGCGGGAGATACGCAGTATTTT.

The chain joins TRBV5-6 to TRBJ1-1; the D gene is possibly TRBD1 (6 bases). Trimming removed 4 bases from V and 1 base from J, with 14 bases in between. CDR1 SGHDT and CDR2 YYEEEE come from the germline V gene. CDR3 length equals 15 residues. The CDR3 coding sequence is TGTGCCAGCAGCCCCTTACAGGGTAAGAACACTGAAGCTTTCTTT. Translated, it gives CASSPLQGKNTEAFF.

The rearrangement links TRBV7-9 to TRBJ1-4; the D gene is possibly TRBD1 (5 bases). Germline-derived CDR1 and CDR2 are SEHNR and FQNEAQ (reference sequence). V dropped 1 base and J dropped 4 bases, with 10 bases sitting between them. The CDR3 covers 15 residues. The chain's CDR3 is CASSLVRAGNEKLFF. Written as DNA, the CDR3 is TGTGCCAGCAGCTTAGTCAGGGCTGGTAATGAAAAACTGTTTTTT. Full variable domain (outside the CDR3, taken from reference TRBV7-9 and TRBJ1-4): DTGVSQNPRHKITKRGQNVTFRCDPISEHNRLYWYRQTLGQGPEFLTYFQNEAQLEKSRLLSDRFSAERPKGSFSTLEIQRTEQGDSAMYLCASSLVRAGNEKLFFGSGTQLSVL.